A single sample gave rise to the 15 T cell receptor beta chains below, sequenced in a study of beta chain features in type 1 diabetes. Findings and limits, study-wide: Type 1 diabetes patients had moderately but significantly shorter TCRB CDR3s in all four CD4+ subsets.

Antigens of these TCRs are unknown. As every portion of the isolated RNA was reverse transcribed, the sequencing read expressed TCRB transcripts. The data were produced by immunoSEQ multiplex PCR, yet TCRdb's version contains in-frame clones alone and is incomplete. The profile shows about 710,000 clones, more than 13% of them singletons. The specimen sequenced was naive CD4+ T cells from blood. The receptors derive from a man younger than 35 with type 1 diabetes.

The sample holds a few counts of this clone. This chain connects TRBV11-2 to TRBJ2-3; D not resolved. The CDR3 has 13 residues. Germline V lookup: CDR1 SGHAT, CDR2 FQNNGV. The V gene lost 3 bases and the J gene lost 3 bases, with 7 bases spanning the gap. CDR3: CASSFGPTDTQYF. The CDR3 nucleotides read TGTGCCAGCAGCTTCGGACCTACAGATACGCAGTATTTT.

V usage is TRBV19 and J usage is TRBJ2-7; D is unresolved. The ends were cut back, 11 bases at V and 2 bases at J, with 7 bases in the middle. Germline CDR1 LNHDA, CDR2 SQIVND (reference sequence). There are 10 residues in the CDR3. The CDR3 region has the DNA TGTGCCGCAGGCGCCTACGAGCAGTACTTC. This translates into CAAGAYEQYF.

This chain joins TRBV7-9 and TRBJ1-5; 9 bases agree with TRBD1. Germline CDR1 is SEHNR and CDR2 is FQNEAQ (reference sequence). The length of the CDR3 is 15 residues. The V and J ends lost 4 bases and 6 bases, in that order; junction bases with no gene match: 7. Here the CDR3 reads CASSSGQGLFQPQHF. DNA of the CDR3: TGTGCCAGCAGCTCTGGACAGGGGCTATTTCAGCCCCAGCATTTT.

This chain connects TRBV6-6 to TRBJ2-6; D unresolved. CDR3 length: 15 residues. The V end lost 0 bases, the J end lost 2 bases, and 5 bases lay between the germline ends. Germline V gives CDR1 MNHNY, CDR2 SVGAGI (reference sequence). The CDR3 here is CASSYSGPGANVLTF. Written as DNA, the CDR3 is TGTGCCAGCAGTTACTCAGGGCCTGGGGCCAACGTCCTGACTTTC.

V usage is TRBV29-1 and J usage is TRBJ2-1; tentative D call: TRBD1 (6 bases). Trimming removed 3 bases from V and 5 bases from J, with 14 bases in between. This CDR3 contains 14 residues. From germline, CDR1 is SQVTM and CDR2 ANQGSEA. CDR3 in amino acids: CSVDNGQSNNEQFF. The CDR3 DNA reads as TGCAGCGTTGACAACGGACAGTCCAACAATGAGCAGTTCTTC.

This rearrangement joins TRBV11-2 to TRBJ2-7; D possibly corresponds to TRBD1 (6 bases). The CDR3 loop spans 14 amino acids. Germline V gene sequence: CDR1 SGHAT, CDR2 FQNNGV. Trimming took 4 bases from V and 6 from J, leaving 16 bases between them. The CDR3 DNA follows: TGTGCCAGCAGCTACCCCTTAGGGGGAAGCGAGCAGTACTTC. Translation: CASSYPLGGSEQYF. The complete variable domain, with remaining parts taken from reference TRBV11-2 and TRBJ2-7, reads EAGVAQSPRYKIIEKRQSVAFWCNPISGHATLYWYQQILGQGPKLLIQFQNNGVVDDSQLPKDRFSAERLKGVDSTLKIQPAKLEDSAVYLCASSYPLGGSEQYFGPGTRLTVT.

This clone has more than one count but fewer than ten. At one end the junction does not follow the germline gene, possibly because of a read error. The rearrangement uses TRBV19 and TRBJ2-7; the D gene is possibly TRBD2 (6 bases). The CDR3 extends over 14 amino acids. The germline V gene encodes CDR1 LNHDA and CDR2 SQIVND (reference sequence). The CDR3 spells CASSREASSYEQYF. The CDR3 coding sequence is TGTGCCAGCAGTAGGGAGGCCAGCTCCTACGAGCAGTACTTC.

The CDR3 loop reads CASSLQQQGQPQHF. Here the CDR3 DNA reads TGTGCCAGCAGCTTACAACAACAAGGACAGCCCCAGCATTTT. The chain links TRBV7-2 to TRBJ1-5; D remains ambiguous. V lost 2 bases, J lost 7 bases, and 12 bases lay in between. Germline loops: CDR1 SGHTA, CDR2 FQGNSA. The CDR3 extends over 14 amino acids.

A note on this clone: Within the sample, other DNA sequences also encode this same CDR3. The rearrangement uses TRBV2 and TRBJ1-2; 8 positions agree with TRBD1. V trimming: 4 bases; J trimming: 4 bases; junction bases outside the gene matches: 2. The germline V gene encodes CDR1 SNHLY and CDR2 FYNNEI. The length of the CDR3 is 13 residues. In DNA form, the CDR3 reads TGTGCCAGCAGTGGACAGGGGCTCTATGGCTACACCTTC. This gives the protein CASSGQGLYGYTF. Using reference TRBV2 and TRBJ1-2 for the parts outside the CDR3, the full variable domain is EPEVTQTPSHQVTQMGQEVILRCVPISNHLYFYWYRQILGQKVEFLVSFYNNEISEKSEIFDDQFSVERPDGSNFTLKIRSTKLEDSAMYFCASSGQGLYGYTFGSGTRLTVV.

The V and J genes are TRBV9 and TRBJ2-1, with a tentative D call TRBD2 (6 bases). Deletions cut 4 bases from V and 3 bases from J, with 17 bases between. Germline V gene sequence: CDR1 SGDLS, CDR2 YYNGEE. The CDR3 sequence is 16 residues long. In nucleotides, the CDR3 is TGTGCCAGCAGCCTCCTTGGCGGGACCGTCTACAATGAGCAGTTCTTC. This sequence encodes CASSLLGGTVYNEQFF.

This clone occurred a few times. A read error may produce the germline difference seen at one junction end. The genes are TRBV7-7 and TRBJ1-1; D uncertain. Germline V gene data show CDR1 as SSHAT and CDR2 as FNYEAQ (reference sequence). The CDR3 is 11 residues long. CDR3 DNA: TGTGCTAGCAGCTTAAGTAGTCGAGCTTTCTTT. Translation gives CASSLSSRAFF.

There are a few counts of this clone. The gene calls are TRBV7-2 and TRBJ2-5, with D possibly matching TRBD1 (6 bases). The V end lost 8 bases, the J end lost 6 bases, and 19 bases lay between the germline ends. Germline V CDR1 and CDR2: SGHTA, FQGNSA. The CDR3 sequence is 14 residues long. CDR3 DNA sequence: TGTGCCAGCTCTCTTGACAGGTCAGGGAAGACCCAGTACTTC. Amino acid sequence: CASSLDRSGKTQYF.

This clone showed up just a few times. The V gene is TRBV5-1, the J gene TRBJ2-1; the D gene is possibly TRBD2 (5 bases). Trimming pared 1 base from V and 5 bases from J, leaving 10 bases between. Per germline, CDR1 SGHRS and CDR2 YFSETQ. The CDR3 covers 14 residues. The CDR3 coding sequence is TGCGCCAGCAGCTTGTTCGGGGAAAACAATGAGCAGTTCTTC. Amino acids: CASSLFGENNEQFF.

This clone was seen more than once but under ten times. V is TRBV20-1 and J is TRBJ2-5; D unresolved. Per germline, CDR1 DFQATT and CDR2 SNEGSKA (reference sequence). The CDR3 has 11 amino acids. The V end was cut by 3 bases, the J end by 5 bases, with 7 bases between. The CDR3 DNA follows: TGCAGTGCTAGGGGCAGCGAGACCCAGTACTTC. Translation: CSARGSETQYF.

The chain employs TRBV4-3 and TRBJ2-7; D might be TRBD1 (6 bases). Per germline, CDR1 LGHNA and CDR2 YSLEER. There are 16 residues in the CDR3. Between the trimmed V and J ends, which lost 0 bases and 4 bases, there was a span of 16 bases. CDR3 nucleotides: TGCGCCAGCAGCCAAGATCTTGGGGAGAGGGGGTACGAGCAGTACTTC. Translated: CASSQDLGERGYEQYF.